These 6 T cell receptor beta chains were all obtained from the same sample, sequenced in a study of shared clonotypes between healthy human individuals. Clones were read by immunoSEQ multiplex PCR, and TCRdb kept only the in-frame ones, dropping some. In the table there are about 1 million clones, about three quarters of which are singletons. The sequenced material came from memory CD4+ T cells sorted from blood. The subset: CD45RA-negative fraction. These receptors all stem from a man aged 18-30 years in good health.

The rearrangement joins TRBV29-1 to TRBJ2-1; a weak D match, TRBD1 (5 bases). CDR1 and CDR2 from the germline V gene are SQVTM and ANQGSEA. CDR3 size: 12 residues. The V end lost 7 bases, the J end lost 6 bases, and 13 bases lay between the germline ends. As DNA, the CDR3 is TGCAGCGGTCGCAGGGTATCCAATGAGCAGTTCTTC. Protein sequence: CSGRRVSNEQFF.

J is TRBJ2-1 and V is TRBV5-1; 15 bases agree with TRBD2. This CDR3 contains 14 residues. The germline CDR1 and CDR2 sequences are SGHRS and YFSETQ. Trimming cost V 4 bases and J 9 bases; bases outside gene matches: 2. In nucleotides, the CDR3 is TGCGCCAGCAGCCGGACTAGCGGGGGGGTTGAGCAGTTCTTC. As protein: CASSRTSGGVEQFF.

In regard to this clone: A much larger clone differs from this one at a single base, so this may be a read error. The sample carries other DNA sequences with the same CDR3. The chain joins TRBV5-4 to TRBJ2-5; D possibly corresponds to TRBD1 (6 bases). The CDR3 spans 13 residues. Germline V gene data show CDR1 as SGHNT and CDR2 as YYREEE (reference sequence). V lost 4 bases, J lost 2 bases, and 9 bases lay in between. The CDR3 coding sequence is TGTGCCAGCAGCCCAGACAGGCAAGAGACCCAGTACTTC. Its protein product is CASSPDRQETQYF.

A note on this clone: An end of the junction differs from the germline gene, which may be a read error. The chain has TRBV7-2 and TRBJ2-5; perhaps D is TRBD1 or TRBD2 (7 bases each). The germline gives CDR1 SGHTA, CDR2 FQGNSA. This CDR3 spans 13 amino acids. CDR3 nucleotides: TGTGCCAGCAGCTCGACAGGGATCGGGGGGATCCACTTC. Translated: CASSSTGIGGIHF.

This chain joins TRBV18 and TRBJ2-7; 8 nucleotides line up with TRBD1. The CDR3 is 17 amino acids. Unmatched junction bases numbered 13, after V lost 4 bases and J lost 2 bases. Germline CDR1 reads KGHSH; CDR2 reads LQKENI. This CDR3 reads CASSRATSDRAPYEQYF. The CDR3 DNA reads TGTGCCAGCTCACGGGCGACTTCGGACAGGGCGCCCTACGAGCAGTACTTC.

This chain uses TRBV6-5 with TRBJ2-5; tentative D call: TRBD2 (6 bases). Trimming took off 1 base at V and 9 bases at J, with 12 bases between the two ends. From germline, CDR1 is MNHEY and CDR2 SVGAGI. This CDR3 contains 13 residues. CDR3 sequence (DNA): TGTGCCAGCAGTTACTGGGGGGAGGATGCCCAGTACTTC. Translating it yields CASSYWGEDAQYF.